This T cell receptor (beta chain) was observed in a study of blood T cells in healthy people across ages. Combining a sample-barcoded 5' primer with a J-beta primer mix, a second PCR ran for roughly 6 to 12 cycles. One entry per CDR3 protein, called by TCRdb with MiXCR from the 5' RACE reads. The data hold approximately 810,000 distinct CDR3 sequences, with around 36% observed a single time. Trimming shortened V by 3 bases and J by 4 bases, and 9 bases separated the two germline ends. The CDR3 is made up of 13 amino acids. The sample was blood. The V call is TRBV12-3 or TRBV12-4, the J call TRBJ1-2, with D perhaps matching TRBD1 (5 bases). This receptor was obtained from a man aged 18 to 30 in good health. The CDR3 sequence: CASSFARAYGYTF. CDR3 nucleotides: TGTGCCAGCAGTTTCGCCAGGGCCTATGGCTACACCTTC.